This is a list of T cell receptor beta chains from one sample in a study of breast tumors, draining lymph nodes, adjacent tissues. MiXCR, run by TCRdb on the multiplex PCR reads, gives a single entry per CDR3 protein. The sample shows over 70,000 distinct CDR3 sequences, around 29% of them seen only once. The sequencing sample was made of axillary lymph node tissue. The receptor set was obtained from a female donor with breast cancer. Some clones in this sample may be carry-over from other donors' samples. Each CDR3 is given with its conserved first and last residue. A D gene is named only where the DNA matches it firmly. Not all rows give a size; the values are once, few, many and, for expanded clones, a class.

once,TRBJ2-1,.,TRBV5-5,CASSPFAPEYNEQFF,TGTGCCAGCAGCCCATTTGCCCCTGAATACAATGAGCAGTTCTTC
.,TRBJ2-7,.,TRBV20-1,CSAAAGEEQSF,TGCAGTGCAGCCGCAGGGGAAGAGCAGTCCTTC
many,TRBJ2-5,TRBD1,TRBV5-1,CASSLLTGGSETQYF,TGCGCCAGCAGCTTGTTAACAGGGGGGTCAGAGACCCAGTACTTC
many,TRBJ2-5,.,TRBV7-6,CASSLATVRTQYF,TGTGCCAGCAGCTTAGCGACAGTCAGGACCCAGTACTTC
many,TRBJ2-3,.,TRBV10-3,CAISESVGRREPDTQYF,TGTGCCATCAGTGAGTCGGTCGGACGGAGGGAGCCAGATACGCAGTATTTT
many,TRBJ1-2,.,TRBV20-1,CSAQGILNYGYTF,TGCAGTGCGCAGGGGATTTTAAACTATGGCTACACCTTC
many,TRBJ2-7,TRBD2,TRBV11-3,CASSRFSGRVDYEQYF,TGTGCCAGCAGCCGATTCAGCGGGAGGGTGGACTACGAGCAGTACTTC
.,TRBJ2-1,.,TRBV7-3,CASSFYICSSYPGTSGYNEQFF,.
once,TRBJ2-1,.,TRBV6-5,CASSSSSDSYNEQLF,TGTGCCAGCAGTTCATCCTCAGACAGCTACAATGAGCAGCTCTTC
.,TRBJ1-4,.,TRBV7-8,CASSLQGRDNEKLFF,TGTGCCAGCAGCTTACAGGGGAGGGATAATGAAAAACTGTTTTTT
many,TRBJ2-7,.,TRBV7-2,CASSTTGTNEQYF,TGTGCCAGCAGCACAACCGGGACAAACGAGCAGTACTTC
.,TRBJ2-6,.,TRBV3-1,CASSQRQGGSGANVLTF,TGTGCCAGCAGCCAACGGCAGGGGGGCTCTGGGGCCAACGTCCTGACTTTC
many,TRBJ1-2,.,TRBV18,CASSPAAYYGYTF,TGTGCCAGCTCACCGGCAGCCTACTATGGCTACACCTTC
.,TRBJ2-5,.,TRBV7-9,CASSLRSGSGETQYF,TGTGCCAGCAGCTTAAGGTCGGGTTCTGGAGAGACCCAGTACTTC
many,TRBJ2-3,.,TRBV29-1,CSVWDPGVSTDTQYF,TGCAGCGTTTGGGATCCAGGGGTTAGCACAGATACGCAGTATTTT
many,TRBJ1-2,TRBD1,TRBV7-2,CASSTWTGRAYGYTF,TGTGCCAGCAGCACCTGGACAGGGAGGGCATATGGCTACACCTTC
many,TRBJ1-1,.,TRBV20-1,CSARAVAGTEAFF,TGCAGTGCTAGAGCGGTAGCGGGCACTGAAGCTTTCTTT
many,TRBJ2-7,TRBD1,TRBV9,CASSVGDRPDYYEQYF,TGTGCCAGCAGCGTAGGGGACAGACCTGACTACTACGAGCAGTACTTC
many,TRBJ2-2,.,TRBV7-2,CASSLSPVGGGELFF,TGTGCCAGCAGCTTAAGCCCCGTAGGGGGCGGGGAGCTGTTTTTT
.,TRBJ1-1,TRBD1,TRBV30,CAWSVGDRYGTEAFF,TGTGCCTGGAGTGTAGGGGACAGGTATGGCACTGAAGCTTTCTTT
.,TRBJ2-2,.,TRBV4-1,CASSQSLGYEQYFGPGTGELFF,.
.,TRBJ2-1,.,TRBV7-2,CASSLRTTGALEGGYEQFF,TGTGCCAGCAGCTTAAGGACAACAGGAGCCTTAGAGGGAGGCTATGAGCAGTTCTTC
many,TRBJ2-7,.,TRBV4-1,CASSQDLGGSIYEQYF,TGCGCCAGCAGCCAAGATCTGGGGGGTTCCATTTACGAGCAGTACTTC
many,TRBJ2-5,.,TRBV10-2,CASRQGQETQYF,TGCGCCAGCAGACAGGGACAAGAGACCCAGTACTTC
.,TRBJ2-3,TRBD2,TRBV5-1,CASSLAASGRSDTQYF,TGCGCCAGCAGCTTGGCGGCTAGCGGGAGGTCGGATACGCAGTATTTT
many,TRBJ2-2,.,TRBV6-2/TRBV6-3,CASNGPGELFF,TGTGCCAGCAATGGACCCGGGGAGCTGTTTTTT
many,TRBJ2-1,TRBD2,TRBV20-1,CSARDLAGRYNEQFF,TGCAGTGCTAGAGACCTAGCGGGAAGATACAATGAGCAGTTCTTC
once,TRBJ1-1,.,TRBV2,CASSLRGGTEAFF,TGTGCCAGCTCCCTCCGGGGGGGCACTGAAGCTTTCTTT
many,TRBJ1-1,TRBD1,TRBV12-3/TRBV12-4,CASSLRGDSEAFF,TGTGCCAGCAGCCTCCGGGGGGACAGCGAAGCTTTCTTT